This TCR beta chain was observed in a study of blood T cell repertoires in COVID-19 (TCRdb year 2020). For context, the study as a whole: Samples covering the acute and convalescent phases of COVID-19 were provided by collaborators in the United States, Italy and Spain. The dataset comprised deeply sampled blood TCRbeta repertoires from subjects exposed to, actively infected with, or recovered from COVID-19. Where available, HLA class I and class II types were obtained from metadata supplied by the sample provider rather than from assay-based typing. Sample metadata almost always included a de-identified subject ID, COVID-19 status, age in years and sex. The prospective study material was composed of cDNA or gDNA derived from T cells, B-cell-depleted T cells, or PBMCs. A freely available public database, intended as a resource for researchers studying the immune response to SARS-CoV-2, is where the repertoires were released. The samples were drawn from two sources: the first 160 participants of the ongoing ImmuneRACE study, and about 1,300 subjects contributed by 6 global collaborators.

The investigation overall reported the following: Clinical and demographic metadata were provided uncurated, with the amount varying by source and participant.

TCRbeta CDR3 regions were amplified from genomic DNA using the immunoSEQ Assay, a bias-controlled multiplex PCR. For the original study's pipeline: Within the assay, amplification of reference gene primers was used to estimate how many nucleated cells each sample contained. Sequence reads were collapsed and filtered to measure the absolute abundance of every unique TCRbeta CDR3 rearrangement. Productive Simpson clonality was computed per sample as the square root of Simpson's diversity index over productive rearrangements. TCRdb holds this immuneACCESS table with in-frame rearrangements only. Some clones are missing; in checked studies, unresolved V genes explain under half, and the rest has no known cause. That table supplies the V and J calls and clone size; D and trimming were determined from the DNA. In this sample the table shows hundreds of thousands of clones, about 90% of which occur a single time. The top ten constitute 1.5% to 2% of the sample.

Taken from the germline V gene, the CDR1 and CDR2 loops are SGHAT and FQNNGV. V is shortened by 2 bases, J by 5 bases, and the region joining them spans 9 bases. The CDR3 spans 13 residues, from the cysteine through the phenylalanine. Only CDR3 DNA is held: 39 bases, read in frame from base 1. One collaborating source in Seattle enrolled patients during active infection and followed them longitudinally through the course of disease. Whole blood was collected in K2EDTA tubes by collaborating institutions according to the institutions' own protocols. For TCRbeta analysis, collaborator samples were shipped as frozen whole blood, as isolated PBMCs, or as DNA extracted from either sample type. With respect to this clone: Its antigen is unknown. One base away there is no much larger clone; base qualities are not given.

The sample was peripheral blood. Recombination joined TRBV11-2 with TRBJ2-5; confidence is insufficient to name the D gene. The TCR was taken from a woman aged 25 to 39 with COVID-19, enrolled during active disease. The nucleotide sequence reads TGTGCCAGCAGCTTACTCCTCCAGGAGACCCAGTACTTC. It translates to CASSLLLQETQYF. The CDR3, completed at both ends by the reference TRBV11-2 and TRBJ2-5 genes, gives the full variable domain EAGVAQSPRYKIIEKRQSVAFWCNPISGHATLYWYQQILGQGPKLLIQFQNNGVVDDSQLPKDRFSAERLKGVDSTLKIQPAKLEDSAVYLCASSLLLQETQYFGPGTRLLVL.